This T cell receptor (beta chain) was found in a study of cytomegalovirus exposure and HLA in healthy donors. As regards this clone: As yet, its antigen is unknown.

Points from the study as a whole: Later work found that TCR association rates differed between HLA loci; DRB1 had the most and HLA-C the fewest. Looking again later, the authors saw that most CMV-associated TCR beta chains seemed HLA-restricted. There were reportedly fewer N-insertions in an Asian-associated ancestry cluster than the roughly 610-donor mean, in a later analysis. Researchers catalogued some 160 TCR beta chains as cytomegalovirus-associated.

With 60 Vbeta and 13 Jbeta primers, the PCR was carried out. The assay was immunoSEQ multiplex PCR, and TCRdb's table has in-frame clones only and misses some. The sample holds approximately 190,000 clones, 82% seen once. With V trimmed by 5 bases and J by 0 bases, 11 bases remained unmatched. The CDR3 extends over 18 amino acids. From germline, CDR1 is SNHLY and CDR2 FYNNEI. The chain carries TRBV2 and TRBJ2-2; 8 bases map to TRBD1. Sequencing used PBMCs. This receptor was obtained from a woman under 30 in good health and CMV-seronegative. CDR3 sequence: CASSRDRGFLSNTGELFF. CDR3 DNA sequence: TGTGCCAGCAGTCGTGACAGGGGCTTTCTTTCGAACACCGGGGAGCTGTTTTTT.